This T cell receptor (beta chain) was recorded in a study of technical replicates of blood from a handful of donors. This clone was observed a handful of times. The length of the CDR3 is 14 residues. CDR1 is SGHDN, CDR2 FVKESK, per germline. Deletions cut 1 base from V and 6 bases from J, with 9 bases between. The data were produced by immunoSEQ multiplex PCR, yet TCRdb's version contains in-frame clones alone and is incomplete. The sample records under 85,000 clones, approximately 93% being singletons. The specimen sequenced was T cells isolated from PBMCs. The clonotype comes from a human donor in good health. The chain combines TRBV14 with TRBJ2-2, with D uncertain. The DNA for the CDR3 is TGTGCCAGCAGCCAAGTCCCCTCCGCCGGGGAGCTGTTTTTT. Protein: CASSQVPSAGELFF. The full variable domain, in which reference TRBV14 and TRBJ2-2 provide the parts outside the CDR3, is EAGVTQFPSHSVIEKGQTVTLRCDPISGHDNLYWYRRVMGKEIKFLLHFVKESKQDESGMPNNRFLAERTGGTYSTLKVQPAELEDSGVYFCASSQVPSAGELFFGEGSRLTVL.